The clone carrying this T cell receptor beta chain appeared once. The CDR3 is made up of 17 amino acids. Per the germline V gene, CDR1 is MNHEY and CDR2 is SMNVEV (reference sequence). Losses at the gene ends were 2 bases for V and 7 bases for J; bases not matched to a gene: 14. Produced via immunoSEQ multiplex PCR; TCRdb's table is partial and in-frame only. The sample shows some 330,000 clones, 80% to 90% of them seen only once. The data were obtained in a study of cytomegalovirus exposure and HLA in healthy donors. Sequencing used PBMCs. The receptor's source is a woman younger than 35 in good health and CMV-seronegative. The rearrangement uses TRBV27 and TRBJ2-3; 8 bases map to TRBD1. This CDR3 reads CASSLGGGTGDFNTQYF. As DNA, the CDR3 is TGTGCCAGCAGTTTAGGTGGTGGGACAGGTGATTTTAATACGCAGTATTTT.